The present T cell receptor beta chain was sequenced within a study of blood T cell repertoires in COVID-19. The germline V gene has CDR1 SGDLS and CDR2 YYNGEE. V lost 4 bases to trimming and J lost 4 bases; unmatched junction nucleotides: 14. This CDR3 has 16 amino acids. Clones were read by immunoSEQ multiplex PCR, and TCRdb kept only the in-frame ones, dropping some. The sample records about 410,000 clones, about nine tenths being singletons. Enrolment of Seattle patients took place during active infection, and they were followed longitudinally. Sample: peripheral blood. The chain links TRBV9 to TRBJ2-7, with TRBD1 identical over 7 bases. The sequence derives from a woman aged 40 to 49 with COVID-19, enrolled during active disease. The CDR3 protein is CASSPAGTVVFYEQYF. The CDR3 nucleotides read TGTGCCAGCAGCCCAGCCGGGACAGTAGTTTTTTACGAGCAGTACTTC.